The source of this TCR beta chain is a study of blood T cell repertoires in COVID-19. On the study more broadly: Sites in the United States, Italy and Spain provided acute and convalescent COVID-19 samples. T cells, B-cell-depleted T cells, or PBMCs provided the cDNA or gDNA that served as material.

TCRdb keeps only in-frame clones here, not all; method: immunoSEQ multiplex PCR. The sample lists 90,000 to 120,000 clones, 75% to 90% occurring once. Germline V gene sequence: CDR1 GTSNPN, CDR2 SVGIG (reference sequence). CDR3 size: 14 residues. V shed 4 bases and J 4 bases; nucleotides not matched to a gene: 5. This clonotype originated in a woman older than 75 with acute or convalescent COVID-19. Sequencing was done on a sample of peripheral blood. The chain recombines TRBV30 with TRBJ2-1, with 9 bases that match TRBD2. CDR3 region: CAWNRLAVYNEQFF. CDR3 bases: TGTGCCTGGAACCGACTAGCGGTGTACAATGAGCAGTTCTTC.